A selection of T cell receptor beta chains follows, all from one sample in a study of response to subunit inactivated influenza vaccine. Using its own MiXCR run on the RT-PCR reads, TCRdb lists one record per CDR3 protein. The sample contains fewer than 600,000 distinct CDR3 sequences, approximately 7.7% of which appear only once. Here the sequenced sample was PBMCs from blood, taken about 24 months after vaccination. The receptors come from a man between 50 and 70 years old who received an inactivated influenza vaccine. Each CDR3 is given with its conserved first and last residue. The order of the fields is J gene, V gene, clone size, D gene, CDR3 DNA, CDR3 protein. D genes are given only for firm matches. Size is stated for part of the rows, as once, few or many counts, or as a class when the clone is expanded.

J: TRBJ2-5
V: TRBV12-3/TRBV12-4
size: many
D: NA
DNA: TGTGCCAGCAGTTCCGCCGCTTTCGACCAGTACTTC
CDR3: CASSSAAFDQYF

J: TRBJ1-1
V: TRBV6-2/TRBV6-3
size: many
D: NA
DNA: TGTGCCAGCAGTCCCCCATGGGGGCTGGGCACTGAAGCTTTCTTT
CDR3: CASSPPWGLGTEAFF

J: TRBJ2-5
V: TRBV29-1
size: many
D: NA
DNA: TGCAGCGTCGGGCAACGGGGGGAGACCCAGTACTTC
CDR3: CSVGQRGETQYF

J: TRBJ1-2
V: TRBV25-1
size: NA
D: TRBD1
DNA: TGTGCCAGCAGTCCCCAGGACAGGTCGGTGGCTGGCACCTTC
CDR3: CASSPQDRSVAGTF

J: TRBJ2-1
V: TRBV9
size: many
D: TRBD2
DNA: TGTGCCAGCAGCGTAGTAGGTCTTGGGACTAGCGGGAGCTCCTACAATGAGCAGTTCTTC
CDR3: CASSVVGLGTSGSSYNEQFF

J: TRBJ2-1
V: TRBV29-1
size: NA
D: NA
DNA: TGCAGCCTCCCGTCAGGGACGATGAATGAGCAGTTCTTC
CDR3: CSLPSGTMNEQFF

J: TRBJ2-1
V: TRBV10-3
size: NA
D: TRBD1
DNA: TGTGCCATCAGATACGCCGGGGACAGGGCCAATGAGCAGTTCTTC
CDR3: CAIRYAGDRANEQFF

J: TRBJ1-2
V: TRBV20-1
size: many
D: NA
DNA: TGCAGTGCTAGAGATGCAGGGGCGGGGATTTATGGCTACACCTTC
CDR3: CSARDAGAGIYGYTF

J: TRBJ1-2
V: TRBV4-3
size: few
D: NA
DNA: TGCGCCAGCAGCCACGGTGTGGGGGGGATCGAGGGCTACACCTTC
CDR3: CASSHGVGGIEGYTF

J: TRBJ1-5
V: TRBV20-1
size: NA
D: TRBD1
DNA: TGCAGTGCCCCCGAGGCACAGGGGAGGGAGAAGCCCCAGCATTTT
CDR3: CSAPEAQGREKPQHF

J: TRBJ2-7
V: TRBV11-2
size: NA
D: NA
DNA: TGTGCCAGCAGCTTAGAAGCCAGGGGCAGATACGAGCAGTACTTC
CDR3: CASSLEARGRYEQYF

J: TRBJ1-3
V: TRBV5-8
size: many
D: NA
DNA: TGTGCCAGCAGCCCGGCGGAGGGGAGTTCTGGAAACACCATATATTTT
CDR3: CASSPAEGSSGNTIYF

J: TRBJ2-4
V: TRBV4-2
size: few
D: TRBD2
DNA: TGTGCCAGCAGCCAAGAGAAGACTAGCGGGGGTTCAGCCAAAAACATTCAGTACTTC
CDR3: CASSQEKTSGGSAKNIQYF

J: TRBJ2-3
V: TRBV18
size: once
D: TRBD1
DNA: TGTGCCAGCTCACCTGGCCGGGACAGGGTTAATGGAGATACGCAGTATTTT
CDR3: CASSPGRDRVNGDTQYF

J: TRBJ2-3
V: TRBV3-1
size: NA
D: TRBD2
DNA: TGTGCCAGCAGCTCCACTAGCGGGTACACAGATACGCAGTATTTT
CDR3: CASSSTSGYTDTQYF

J: TRBJ2-5
V: TRBV12-3/TRBV12-4
size: many
D: NA
DNA: TGTGCCAGCACCCTGGGGGGGCTAGCGGTCCAAGAGACCCAGTACTTC
CDR3: CASTLGGLAVQETQYF

J: TRBJ2-7
V: TRBV7-2
size: NA
D: TRBD2
DNA: TGTGCCAGCAGCTTAACTTCTGCGGGAGGTAACTACGAGCAGTACTTC
CDR3: CASSLTSAGGNYEQYF

J: TRBJ1-3
V: TRBV29-1
size: few
D: NA
DNA: TGCAGCGTTGATGAAGGCTCTGGAAACACCATATATTTT
CDR3: CSVDEGSGNTIYF

J: TRBJ2-2
V: TRBV11-2
size: few
D: NA
DNA: TGTGCCAGCAGCTTGATGATCGGGGGCGTTCACGGGGAGCTGTTTTTT
CDR3: CASSLMIGGVHGELFF

J: TRBJ2-7
V: TRBV12-3/TRBV12-4
size: NA
D: TRBD2
DNA: TGTGCCAGCAGTTCGCTAGCGGGTCCCCACGAGCAGTACTTC
CDR3: CASSSLAGPHEQYF

J: TRBJ2-7
V: TRBV29-1
size: many
D: NA
DNA: TGCAGCGTTGACTTCGGACGGGGATACGAGCAGTACTTC
CDR3: CSVDFGRGYEQYF

J: TRBJ2-5
V: TRBV20-1
size: few
D: NA
DNA: TGCAGTGCTGGACAATGGGAGACCCAGTACTTC
CDR3: CSAGQWETQYF

J: TRBJ1-1
V: TRBV28
size: few
D: TRBD1
DNA: TGTGCCAGCAGCAGGTATCCGGGACAGGGGGCCGTGAACACTGAAGCTTTCTTT
CDR3: CASSRYPGQGAVNTEAFF

J: TRBJ2-7
V: TRBV20-1
size: many
D: NA
DNA: TGCAGTGCTAGTGATGGCTCCTACGAGCAGTACTTC
CDR3: CSASDGSYEQYF

J: TRBJ2-5
V: TRBV5-1
size: many
D: TRBD1
DNA: TGCGCCAGCAGCTTAGGGACAGGCGGGGAATTCACCCAGTACTTC
CDR3: CASSLGTGGEFTQYF

J: TRBJ1-5
V: TRBV12-3/TRBV12-4
size: few
D: NA
DNA: TGTGCCAGCAGTTGGTCGACCGAGACTCGAGAGGTCAATCAGCCCCAGCATTTT
CDR3: CASSWSTETREVNQPQHF

J: TRBJ2-4
V: TRBV4-2
size: few
D: NA
DNA: TGTGCCAGCAGCCAAGTTGGAGACATTCAGTACTTC
CDR3: CASSQVGDIQYF

J: TRBJ2-7
V: TRBV12-3/TRBV12-4
size: many
D: TRBD1
DNA: TGTGCCAGCAGTCCCGGGACAGCCGCCTACGAGCAGTACTTC
CDR3: CASSPGTAAYEQYF

J: TRBJ1-1
V: TRBV29-1
size: few
D: NA
DNA: TGCAGCGTTGCTGCCAGGCTGAACACTGAAGCTTTCTTT
CDR3: CSVAARLNTEAFF

J: TRBJ2-7
V: TRBV3-1
size: NA
D: NA
DNA: TGTGCCAGCAGCCAAGTGGGCTGGTCCGCTACCTACGAGCAGTACTTC
CDR3: CASSQVGWSATYEQYF

J: TRBJ2-5
V: TRBV6-5
size: few
D: TRBD1
DNA: TGTGCCAGCAGTTACAGGACAGGGGAGTATGAGACCCAGTACTTC
CDR3: CASSYRTGEYETQYF

J: TRBJ2-1
V: TRBV7-6
size: NA
D: TRBD2
DNA: TGTGCCAGCAGCGCATTAGCGGGAGGACGTGAGCAGTTCTTC
CDR3: CASSALAGGREQFF

J: TRBJ2-6
V: TRBV4-2
size: NA
D: NA
DNA: TGTGCCAGCAGCCAAGATCCTATCGGGGCGGGACAGTCTGGGGCCAACGTCCTGACTTTC
CDR3: CASSQDPIGAGQSGANVLTF

J: TRBJ1-1
V: TRBV18
size: few
D: NA
DNA: TGTGCCAGCTCACCATCGAAGGAGACCGTAACTGAAGCTTTCTTT
CDR3: CASSPSKETVTEAFF

J: TRBJ2-1
V: TRBV12-3/TRBV12-4
size: NA
D: NA
DNA: TGTGCCAGCACTCTAAGTACGGGATACAATGAGCAGTTCTTC
CDR3: CASTLSTGYNEQFF

J: TRBJ2-7
V: TRBV12-3/TRBV12-4
size: many
D: NA
DNA: TGTGCCAGCAGTTTTAGCAGGGCCTACGAGCAGTACTTC
CDR3: CASSFSRAYEQYF

J: TRBJ1-4
V: TRBV12-3/TRBV12-4
size: NA
D: NA
DNA: TGTGCCAGCAGTCAAATCAATGAAAAACTGTTTTTT
CDR3: CASSQINEKLFF

J: TRBJ1-3
V: TRBV7-9
size: few
D: NA
DNA: TGTGCCAGCAGCGTTACTACAGGGACTGGAAACACCATATATTTT
CDR3: CASSVTTGTGNTIYF

J: TRBJ2-1
V: TRBV7-2
size: many
D: NA
DNA: TGTGCCAGCACCGGGGGCTCCTACAATGAGCAGTTCTTC
CDR3: CASTGGSYNEQFF

J: TRBJ1-4
V: TRBV7-2
size: NA
D: NA
DNA: TGTGCCAGCAGCTTAGCTGGGCAGGGGAATGAAAAACTGTTTTTT
CDR3: CASSLAGQGNEKLFF

J: TRBJ2-1
V: TRBV12-3/TRBV12-4
size: NA
D: NA
DNA: TGTGCCAGCAGTTCCCACGACCAAGACAATGAGCAGTTCTTC
CDR3: CASSSHDQDNEQFF